Sequencing of this T cell receptor (beta chain) was carried out in a study of T-cell reconstitution after alpha-beta-depleted transplantation in children. During its preparation, the TCRbeta library received unique molecular identifiers. In TCRdb, the PCR reads were re-called with MiXCR into one record per CDR3 protein. Of about 72,000 distinct CDR3 sequences in the sample, more than 5.5% were seen once. This clonotype was recorded at least ten times. Germline values: CDR1 SGHRS, CDR2 YFSETQ. CDR3 length: 15 residues. V shed 4 bases and J shed 0 bases, with 14 bases lying between them. The clonotype originates from a human donor who donated a stem cell graft to a child with acute lymphoblastic leukemia. V and J are TRBV5-1 and TRBJ2-7; D may be TRBD1 or TRBD2 (5 bases each). Sequences were derived from PBMCs from the stem cell graft donor, sampled from the stem cell graft. The CDR3 DNA reads TGCGCCAGCAGCCCCCCGGGACGGAGCTCCTACGAGCAGTACTTC. Translated, it gives CASSPPGRSSYEQYF.